Below, 24 T cell receptor beta chains from the same sample are listed, as sequenced in a study of blood T cells in healthy people across ages. The use of a sample-barcoded 5' primer and a J-beta primer mix characterized a second PCR of roughly 7 to 11 cycles. One entry per CDR3 protein results from TCRdb running MiXCR on the 5' RACE reads. Seen here are some 1.5 million distinct CDR3 sequences, 35% to 45% observed once, and the top ten hold around 4%. Sequences were obtained from blood. These receptors came from a woman between 18 and 30 years old in good health.

On this clonotype itself: Relative to the germline gene, one junction end is altered; a read error may explain this. The V and J genes are TRBV13 and TRBJ2-7, with TRBD1 matching over 10 bases. This CDR3 is 14 amino acids long. CDR1 PRHDT and CDR2 FYEKMQ come from the germline V gene (reference sequence). The CDR3: CASSHGTGVYERYF. CDR3 DNA: TGTGCCAGCAGCCACGGGACAGGGGTCTACGAGCGGTACTTC.

In its sample, this clonotype was seen a few times. The V call is TRBV5-6, the J call TRBJ2-1; 12 nucleotides line up with TRBD2. This CDR3 has 14 residues. The germline gives CDR1 SGHDT, CDR2 YYEEEE. With V trimmed by 5 bases and J by 8 bases, 5 bases remained unmatched. CDR3 coding DNA: TGTGCCAGCAGAAGTGCTAGCGGGGGGGATGAGCAGTTCTTC. Amino acid sequence: CASRSASGGDEQFF. Together with reference TRBV5-6 and TRBJ2-1, the CDR3 gives the full variable domain: DAGVTQSPTHLIKTRGQQVTLRCSPKSGHDTVSWYQQALGQGPQFIFQYYEEEERQRGNFPDRFSGHQFPNYSSELNVNALLLGDSALYLCASRSASGGDEQFFGPGTRLTVL.

This clonotype was seen only once. The chain joins TRBV20-1 to TRBJ2-5; 10 nucleotides agree with TRBD1. CDR3 length: 14 amino acids. With V trimmed by 5 bases and J by 3 bases, 6 bases remained unmatched. Germline CDR1 is DFQATT and CDR2 is SNEGSKA (reference sequence). In nucleotides, the CDR3 is TGCAGTGCTGGGACAGGGGCGATTGAAGAGACCCAGTACTTC. Translated: CSAGTGAIEETQYF.

The sample holds a few counts of this clonotype. The V and J genes are TRBV2 and TRBJ2-7, with D hard to call. This CDR3 comprises 13 residues. Between the trimmed V and J ends, which lost 7 bases and 7 bases, there was a span of 17 bases. CDR1 and CDR2 (germline): SNHLY, FYNNEI. CDR3 nucleotide sequence: TGTGCCAGCAAAGACTTCGTGGGTATGGAGCAGTACTTC. It is translated as CASKDFVGMEQYF. The full variable domain, with the rest looked up from reference TRBV2 and TRBJ2-7, is EPEVTQTPSHQVTQMGQEVILRCVPISNHLYFYWYRQILGQKVEFLVSFYNNEISEKSEIFDDQFSVERPDGSNFTLKIRSTKLEDSAMYFCASKDFVGMEQYFGPGTRLTVT.

The CDR3 region is CASSLNRGPNSNQPQHF. For the CDR3, the DNA is TGTGCCAGCAGCTTAAATAGGGGCCCGAATAGCAATCAGCCCCAGCATTTT. This chain joins TRBV13 and TRBJ1-5; the D gene is possibly TRBD1 (5 bases). The CDR3 has 17 amino acids. Per the germline V gene, CDR1 is PRHDT and CDR2 is FYEKMQ (reference sequence). Trimming stripped 2 bases from V and 0 bases from J, with 14 bases between.

The V gene is TRBV7-9, the J gene TRBJ1-1; D might be TRBD1 (5 bases). Deletions cut 5 bases from V and 7 bases from J, with 11 bases between. Germline V gene lookup returns CDR1 SEHNR and CDR2 FQNEAQ (reference sequence). The CDR3 sequence is 12 residues long. CDR3 sequence (DNA): TGTGCCAGCAGCCGCGGGGCGATTGAAGCTTTCTTT. Its protein product is CASSRGAIEAFF.

V usage is TRBV15 and J usage is TRBJ2-4, with TRBD1 matching 10 bases. The DNA end is more similar to TRBJ2-7, so the J call may be wrong. Germline V gives CDR1 LNHNV, CDR2 YYDKDF (reference sequence). The CDR3 covers 16 residues. CDR3 DNA sequence: TGTGCCACCAGCAGAGAGGGTCGGACAGGGGGTTACGAGCAGTACTTC. This translates into CATSREGRTGGYEQYF.

This clonotype was counted a few times. V and J are TRBV5-1 and TRBJ2-5; the D is unclear. The CDR3 extends over 13 amino acids. Per germline, CDR1 SGHRS and CDR2 YFSETQ. Trimming left V 5 bases short and J 5 bases short, with 13 bases between. CDR3 sequence: CASRAPVMETQYF. The CDR3 region has the DNA TGCGCCAGCAGGGCCCCAGTGATGGAGACCCAGTACTTC.

The chain combines TRBV7-2 with TRBJ2-3; possible D gene TRBD1, 5 bases. Germline V gene sequence: CDR1 SGHTA, CDR2 FQGNSA. The CDR3 is 15 amino acids. V was clipped by 3 bases and J by 5 bases, with 15 bases between them. The CDR3 coding sequence is TGTGCCAGCAGCTTTTCTCTGGGGCTCGGAGATACGCAGTATTTT. As protein: CASSFSLGLGDTQYF.

This chain joins TRBV3-1 and TRBJ2-1; no clear D gene. CDR3 length: 16 residues. Trimming removed 2 bases at V and 4 bases at J, with 15 bases between. Germline V CDR1 and CDR2: LGHDT, YNNKEL (reference sequence). CDR3 nucleotides: TGTGCCAGCAGCCAAACTCAGCTAGAGCCTTACAATGAGCAGTTCTTC. This encodes CASSQTQLEPYNEQFF.

The chain is built from TRBV6-5 and TRBJ2-1; 7 bases map to TRBD1. Germline-derived CDR1 and CDR2 are MNHEY and SVGAGI. This CDR3 has 15 residues. V lost 2 bases and J lost 4; bases outside the gene matches: 5. Here the CDR3 reads CASSYKTGSYNEQFF. The CDR3, as DNA: TGTGCCAGCAGTTACAAGACAGGGAGTTACAATGAGCAGTTCTTC.

V is TRBV6-1 and J is TRBJ2-3, with 7 nucleotides matching TRBD1. Trimming at V came to 6 bases and at J to 5 bases, leaving 5 bases not matched to a gene. The CDR3 sequence is 13 residues long. The germline gives CDR1 MNHNS, CDR2 SASEGT. The CDR3 protein is CASSGTAKDTQYF. The CDR3 DNA sequence: TGTGCCAGCAGCGGGACAGCTAAAGATACGCAGTATTTT.

V is TRBV7-9 and J is TRBJ1-1, with D maybe TRBD1 (6 bases). CDR3 length: 11 amino acids. The V gene's germline CDR1 is SEHNR and CDR2 FQNEAQ (reference sequence). Trimming took off 5 bases at V and 11 bases at J, with 12 bases between the two ends. CDR3 in amino acids: CASSASGAAFF. The CDR3 DNA reads as TGTGCCAGCAGCGCCTCGGGGGCCGCTTTCTTT.

The V and J genes are TRBV10-3 and TRBJ2-7; TRBD1 might be the D (5 bases). Germline assignment: CDR1 ENHRY and CDR2 SYGVKD. This CDR3 is built from 16 residues. Trimming shortened V by 6 bases and J by 0 bases, and 18 bases separated the two germline ends. CDR3 loop: CAISDLQGSLSYEQYF. CDR3 coding DNA: TGTGCCATCAGCGATCTCCAGGGTTCCCTCTCCTACGAGCAGTACTTC.

To note about this clonotype: A much larger clone differs by one base, so this may be a read error. The chain links TRBV7-2 to TRBJ1-6; D possibly corresponds to TRBD1 (6 bases). Germline assignment: CDR1 SGHTA and CDR2 FQGNSA. CDR3 length: 17 residues. The V and J ends lost 3 bases and 4 bases respectively, with 16 bases between them. CDR3 protein: CASSFSDGGLYNSPLHF. The CDR3 DNA is TGTGCCAGCAGCTTTAGCGACGGGGGCTTATATAATTCACCCCTCCACTTT.

The genes are TRBV10-3 and TRBJ1-2; no clear D. Between the trimmed V and J ends, which lost 2 bases and 5 bases, there was a span of 12 bases. CDR1 is ENHRY and CDR2 is SYGVKD in the germline V gene. There are 14 residues in the CDR3. The CDR3: CAISEDWGGYGYTF. DNA for the CDR3: TGTGCCATCAGTGAGGACTGGGGAGGGTATGGCTACACCTTC.

Only a few counts were recorded for this clonotype. CDR3 residues: CASSLSGGAVDTQYF. CDR3 DNA: TGTGCCAGCAGCCTTAGCGGGGGGGCGGTCGATACGCAGTATTTT. J is TRBJ2-3 and V is TRBV12-3 or TRBV12-4; 11 bases are a match to TRBD2. Unmatched junction bases numbered 8, after V lost 6 bases and J lost 6 bases. The CDR3 is 15 residues long.

The rearrangement uses TRBV20-1 and TRBJ2-5, with TRBD1 matching 9 bases. Germline-derived CDR1 and CDR2 are DFQATT and SNEGSKA (reference sequence). V was pared by 1 base and J by 6 bases, with 12 bases of the junction left unmatched. The CDR3 consists of 16 residues. The CDR3 protein is CSARAPGQGFGKTQYF. The DNA of the CDR3 is TGCAGTGCTAGAGCCCCGGGACAGGGCTTTGGAAAGACCCAGTACTTC.

The chain employs TRBV7-2 and TRBJ2-7, with D perhaps TRBD1 (6 bases). V was pared by 2 bases and J by 1 base, with 12 bases between. CDR3 length: 15 amino acids. Germline CDR1 is SGHTA and CDR2 is FQGNSA. This chain's CDR3 is CASSLYRTESYEQYF. The CDR3 DNA sequence: TGTGCCAGCAGCTTATACCGGACAGAGTCCTACGAGCAGTACTTC.

In this sample, this clonotype turned up many times. The V and J genes are TRBV20-1 and TRBJ2-7; TRBD1 might be the D (5 bases). The CDR3 runs 13 residues. Germline lookup yields CDR1 DFQATT and CDR2 SNEGSKA (reference sequence). Trimming cost V 6 bases and J 4 bases, with 16 bases left between them. The CDR3 is CSAMGRVEYEQYF. DNA of the CDR3: TGCAGTGCCATGGGCAGGGTGGAGTACGAGCAGTACTTC.

The chain carries TRBV2 and TRBJ2-3; TRBD2 matches 9 bases. V dropped 3 bases and J dropped 6; count of bases not matched to a gene: 4. There are 14 residues in the CDR3. Germline V gene data show CDR1 as SNHLY and CDR2 as FYNNEI. The CDR3 here is CASSDSSGDDTQYF. Written as DNA, the CDR3 is TGTGCCAGCAGTGATTCTAGCGGGGACGATACGCAGTATTTT.

This sequence joins TRBV4-3 and TRBJ2-1, with D unresolved. Germline values: CDR1 LGHNA, CDR2 YSLEER. Between the trimmed V and J ends, which lost 8 bases and 7 bases, there was a span of 12 bases. This CDR3 comprises 12 residues. The CDR3 protein is CASHDRNNEQFF. DNA for the CDR3: TGCGCCAGCCACGACCGTAATAATGAGCAGTTCTTC.

This clonotype was observed a handful of times. This chain joins TRBV2 and TRBJ2-1, with 9 bases matching TRBD2. The CDR3 runs 20 residues. Germline loops: CDR1 SNHLY, CDR2 FYNNEI. With V trimmed by 10 bases and J by 7 bases, 29 bases remained unmatched. The CDR3: CATGLPGSWPTGTSLNEQFF. CDR3 coding DNA: TGTGCCACCGGACTCCCGGGATCTTGGCCGACCGGGACTAGCCTAAATGAGCAGTTCTTC.

The rearrangement uses TRBV28 and TRBJ1-1; TRBD1 might be the D (5 bases). CDR1 is MDHEN and CDR2 is SYDVKM in the germline V gene. The CDR3 is 15 residues long. The V gene lost 8 bases and the J gene lost 1 base, with 17 bases spanning the gap. CDR3 bases: TGTGCCAGCCGACACCCCAGGGTGGGGAACACTGAAGCTTTCTTT. Its translation: CASRHPRVGNTEAFF.